This T cell receptor beta chain was documented in a study of shared T cell receptors in the human thymus. Germline values: CDR1 GTSNPN, CDR2 SVGIG (reference sequence). The V end lost 3 bases, the J end lost 5 bases, and 8 bases lay between the germline ends. The CDR3 contains 12 residues. Assay used: immunoSEQ multiplex PCR; TCRdb lists only in-frame clones, some missing. The data contain about 660,000 clones, more than 75% of them singletons. This sample was also put to use in a study of human thymus T cells. That report notes: The people who donated were healthy Finnish babies having corrective surgery for congenital heart defects. Corrective cardiac operations yielded the resected thymus tissue. Thymic and blood repertoires appeared to carry a bias in their V and J gene usage. Thymic repertoires from unrelated individuals overlapped highly, related research reported.

This TCR was sampled from a boy in the first two years of life with a congenital heart defect. The chain recombines TRBV30 with TRBJ1-5; no reliable D call. The sequenced sample was thymocytes. The CDR3 here is CAWRVGDQPQHF. The CDR3, as DNA: TGTGCCTGGAGAGTAGGAGATCAGCCCCAGCATTTT.